The 10 T cell receptor beta chains below were found in one sample sequenced in a study of CD8+CD57+ T cells in acquired aplastic anemia. Genomic DNA was employed as the template in profiling TCR beta VDJ and CDR3. Each CDR3 protein is one row after TCRdb ran MiXCR on the reads. The sample lists some 190,000 distinct CDR3 sequences, approximately 49% seen once, with 2.5% to 3.5% in the top ten. Sample: sorted CD4+, CD8+, or CD8+CD57+ T cells (not recorded which) from PBMCs. The receptor source for this set is a human donor in good health.

V usage is TRBV7-2 and J usage is TRBJ2-7; the D gene is possibly TRBD2 (5 bases). This CDR3 has 15 residues. Looked up from germline, CDR1 is SGHTA and CDR2 is FQGNSA. Trimming pared 4 bases from V and 0 bases from J, leaving 13 bases between. The chain's CDR3 is CASSSIRGSSYEQYF. CDR3 in DNA: TGTGCCAGCAGCTCCATTCGGGGTAGCTCCTACGAGCAGTACTTC.

V gene TRBV6-2 or TRBV6-3 combines with J gene TRBJ2-3; 13 bases are a match to TRBD2. Looked up from germline, CDR1 is MNHEY and CDR2 is SVGEGT. The CDR3 sequence is 17 residues long. J gave up 1 base and V 6 bases, and 7 bases lay outside the gene matches. CDR3 bases: TGTGCCAGCAGAGTATTCGGACTAGCGGGAGGCACAGATACGCAGTATTTT. Amino acid sequence: CASRVFGLAGGTDTQYF.

In regard to this clonotype: A much bigger clone sits one base away, suggesting this may be a read error. V and J are TRBV6-1 and TRBJ2-7, with no clear D. From germline, CDR1 is MNHNS and CDR2 SASEGT. The CDR3 consists of 12 residues. CDR3 bases: TGTGTCAGCAGCCGCGGCGGCTACGAGCAGTACTTC. Translated, it gives CVSSRGGYEQYF.

This clonotype showed up many times. The junction and the germline gene differ at one end; a read error may be behind it. The CDR3 DNA follows: TGTGCCAGCATTGAAGCGGGAGGTGCCTACGAGCAGTACTTC. It specifies CASIEAGGAYEQYF. This rearrangement joins TRBV6-1 to TRBJ2-7, with 9 bases fitting TRBD2. CDR3 length equals 14 residues. Per the germline V gene, CDR1 is MNHNS and CDR2 is SASEGT.

This clonotype has only a few counts. This rearrangement joins TRBV20-1 to TRBJ2-3; 11 bases are shared with TRBD2. This CDR3 is built from 15 residues. V gave up 2 bases and J gave up 5 bases; unmatched junction bases: 6. Germline CDR1 reads DFQATT; CDR2 reads SNEGSKA (reference sequence). The CDR3 coding sequence is TGCAGTGCTAGATCCCTGACTAGCGGGGAAGATACGCAGTATTTT. This gives the protein CSARSLTSGEDTQYF.

The chain combines TRBV2 with TRBJ1-2, with 9 bases lining up with TRBD1. CDR1 and CDR2 from the germline V gene are SNHLY and FYNNEI. V lost 6 bases, J lost 2 bases, and 4 bases stayed unmatched. There are 14 residues in the CDR3. This CDR3 reads CASRRQGDNYGYTF. CDR3 DNA: TGTGCCAGCAGGCGACAGGGGGACAACTATGGCTACACCTTC.

The chain has TRBV19 and TRBJ2-1; 7 bases line up with TRBD2. Losses at the gene ends were 9 bases for V and 3 bases for J; bases not matched to a gene: 11. This CDR3 is 15 amino acids long. Per germline, CDR1 LNHDA and CDR2 SQIVND (reference sequence). The CDR3 nucleotides read TGTGCCAGCCGATTCAGCGGGACGGGCTACAATGAGCAGTTCTTC. It yields the protein CASRFSGTGYNEQFF.

This clonotype was seen a handful of times. This sequence joins TRBV7-2 and TRBJ2-7; D is possibly TRBD1 (6 bases). Trimming pared 5 bases from V and 3 bases from J, leaving 14 bases between. Germline CDR1 reads SGHTA; CDR2 reads FQGNSA. This CDR3 contains 14 residues. The CDR3 nucleotides read TGTGCCAGCAGCGTCACAGGGTTAGGCTACGAGCAGTACTTC. This encodes CASSVTGLGYEQYF.

The J gene is TRBJ1-1, the V gene TRBV10-3, with a tentative D call TRBD1 (6 bases). V gave up 2 bases and J gave up 5 bases, with 12 bases separating them. The CDR3 loop spans 14 amino acids. From germline, CDR1 is ENHRY and CDR2 SYGVKD. CDR3 DNA sequence: TGTGCCATCAGTGAGACAGGGTTAGGGACTGAAGCTTTCTTT. Its translation: CAISETGLGTEAFF.

The chain has TRBV28 and TRBJ1-3; no clear D. V lost 3 bases and J 5 bases, leaving 5 bases between the germline ends. CDR3 length: 12 residues. CDR1 MDHEN and CDR2 SYDVKM come from the germline V gene. The CDR3 reads CASSFGRNTIYF. DNA for the CDR3: TGTGCCAGCAGTTTCGGCAGAAACACCATATATTTT.